This T cell receptor beta chain was sequenced during a study of blood T cell repertoires in COVID-19. Study context: COVID-19 samples, acute and convalescent, were from the United States, Italy and Spain. Nucleic acid was either cDNA or gDNA, and it came from T cells, B-cell-depleted T cells, or PBMCs.

Clones were sequenced by immunoSEQ multiplex PCR, and TCRdb holds only the in-frame ones, with some missing. The table lists about 280,000 clones, approximately 81% of them singletons. Trimming took 4 bases from V and 7 from J; bases not matched to a gene: 5. Germline V gene data show CDR1 as SNHLY and CDR2 as FYNNEI. The CDR3 contains 15 residues. The V and J genes are TRBV2 and TRBJ2-2; TRBD2 aligns across 11 bases. Sequences were obtained from PBMCs or T cells enriched from blood (not recorded which). This TCR came from a woman in her 50s who had recovered from COVID-19. In DNA form, the CDR3 reads TGTGCCAGCAGTGTACTAGCGGGAGAGGTCGGGGAGCTGTTTTTT. Residues: CASSVLAGEVGELFF.